One and the same sample provided the 8 T cell receptor beta chains below, sequenced in a study of shared clonotypes between healthy human individuals. The repertoire was sequenced with immunoSEQ multiplex PCR; TCRdb's copy has only in-frame clones and lacks some. In the table there are 2 million to 3 million clones, over 85% of which are singletons. Sequencing was performed on naive CD4+ T cells from PBMCs. Subset noted: CD45RA+ positively selected. These receptors came from a man younger than 30 in good health. Some clones in this sample may be carry-over from other donors' samples.

The rearrangement links TRBV5-1 to TRBJ2-5; D is perhaps TRBD1 (5 bases). CDR3 length: 15 residues. The V end was cut by 0 bases, the J end by 9 bases, with 18 bases between. The germline V gene has CDR1 SGHRS and CDR2 YFSETQ. As DNA, the CDR3 is TGCGCCAGCAGCTTGGGGTTGTCTAACCAGGGTCCCCAGTACTTC. Amino acid sequence: CASSLGLSNQGPQYF.

This clone came up a few times. The same CDR3 also results from other DNA sequences found in this sample. The V gene is TRBV19, the J gene TRBJ2-7; possibly TRBD1 or TRBD2 for D (6 bases each). Germline V lookup: CDR1 LNHDA, CDR2 SQIVND (reference sequence). This CDR3 comprises 12 residues. Trimming took off 4 bases at V and 7 bases at J, with 11 bases between the two ends. The DNA of the CDR3 is TGTGCCAGTAGTACCCGAGGGGGGGAGCAGTACTTC. Translating it yields CASSTRGGEQYF.

Of note for this clone: The sample holds other DNA sequences that translate to the same CDR3. This chain links TRBV9 with TRBJ2-3; D is possibly TRBD2 (5 bases). V lost 0 bases, J lost 0 bases, and 14 bases lay in between. The CDR3 extends over 17 amino acids. CDR1 and CDR2 (germline): SGDLS, YYNGEE. This CDR3 reads CASSVAPAGASTDTQYF. The CDR3 bases are TGTGCCAGCAGCGTAGCTCCGGCGGGTGCTAGCACAGATACGCAGTATTTT.

The rearrangement uses TRBV4-1 and TRBJ2-5, with a tentative D call TRBD2 (5 bases). The CDR3 consists of 16 residues. With 1 base removed from V and 11 bases from J, the gap between germline ends came to 23 bases. The germline V gene has CDR1 MGHRA and CDR2 YSYEKL. The CDR3 DNA reads as TGCGCCAGCAGCCAAGGCAGGTCGCTAGAGGTTAGGGAGCAGTACTTC. The encoded protein is CASSQGRSLEVREQYF.

The chain carries TRBV11-2 and TRBJ2-7, with D possibly called TRBD1 or TRBD2 (5 bases each). Per germline, CDR1 SGHAT and CDR2 FQNNGV. The V gene lost 5 bases and the J gene lost 9 bases, with 17 bases spanning the gap. The CDR3 is made up of 13 amino acids. In DNA form, the CDR3 reads TGTGCCAGCAGCCCAGGGTGGAGCGGCATGCAGTACTTC. Translated: CASSPGWSGMQYF.

The chain joins TRBV5-1 to TRBJ2-1; D possibly uses TRBD1 or TRBD2 (5 bases each). V lost 1 base to trimming and J lost 4 bases, with 12 bases between them. This CDR3 has 15 amino acids. Germline assignment: CDR1 SGHRS and CDR2 YFSETQ. This chain's CDR3 is CASSLLGGNYNEQFF. CDR3 nucleotides: TGCGCCAGCAGCTTGCTTGGGGGAAATTACAATGAGCAGTTCTTC.

The chain combines TRBV5-4 with TRBJ1-4; D is ambiguous. Between the trimmed V and J ends, which lost 1 base and 1 base, there was a span of 11 bases. Germline CDR1 reads SGHNT; CDR2 reads YYREEE (reference sequence). This CDR3 has 16 residues. CDR3 amino acids: CASSLNGPGTNEKLFF. The CDR3 bases are TGTGCCAGCAGCTTGAATGGTCCAGGAACTAATGAAAAACTGTTTTTT.

The genes are TRBV2 and TRBJ1-5; no clear D. Trimming removed 0 bases at V and 0 bases at J, with 6 bases between. CDR1 and CDR2 from the germline V gene are SNHLY and FYNNEI. The CDR3 contains 15 residues. The CDR3 nucleotides are TGTGCCAGCAGTGAAGCTAGTTATAGCAATCAGCCCCAGCATTTT. This gives the protein CASSEASYSNQPQHF.